Listed here is a single T cell receptor beta chain. The antigen is undetermined. The data originate from a study of T cells after posttransplantation cyclophosphamide. Assay: immunoSEQ multiplex PCR; the TCRdb copy retains only in-frame clones and omits some. The table shows under 50,000 clones, with roughly 88% occurring only once. Overall study results and limits: Donor-recipient repertoire similarity was low at 1-2 months, rising over year one.

Busulfan-fludarabine conditioning, marrow transplant, and cyclophosphamide on days +3 and +4 were administered. The CDR3 runs to 15 residues. From germline, CDR1 is MNHNY and CDR2 SVGAGI (reference sequence). V dropped 2 bases and J dropped 8 bases, with 13 bases sitting between them. The TCR comes from a male patient between 55 and 70 years old who received an allogeneic stem cell transplant from a related donor and was CMV-positive. T cells may partly derive from the graft donor. V is TRBV6-6 and J is TRBJ1-6; D may be TRBD1 (5 bases). The sample here was PBMCs, taken less than 70 days after allogeneic stem cell transplant with posttransplant cyclophosphamide. Here the CDR3 DNA reads TGTGCCAGCAGTTACGTTGGCAGGGATGATTCACCCCTCCACTTT. Translation gives CASSYVGRDDSPLHF.